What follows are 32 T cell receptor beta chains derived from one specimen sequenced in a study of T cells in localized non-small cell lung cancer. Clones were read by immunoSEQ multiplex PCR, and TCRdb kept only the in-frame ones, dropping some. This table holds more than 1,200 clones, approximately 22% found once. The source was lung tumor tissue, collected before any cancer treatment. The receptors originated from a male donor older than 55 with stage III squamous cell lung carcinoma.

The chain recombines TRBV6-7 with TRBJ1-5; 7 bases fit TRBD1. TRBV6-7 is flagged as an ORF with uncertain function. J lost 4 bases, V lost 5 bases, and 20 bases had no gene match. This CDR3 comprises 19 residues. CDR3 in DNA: TGTGCCAGCAGTATATCGACAGGGTCGGTAGGGGGAATAAATCAGCCCCAGCATTTT. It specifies CASSISTGSVGGINQPQHF.

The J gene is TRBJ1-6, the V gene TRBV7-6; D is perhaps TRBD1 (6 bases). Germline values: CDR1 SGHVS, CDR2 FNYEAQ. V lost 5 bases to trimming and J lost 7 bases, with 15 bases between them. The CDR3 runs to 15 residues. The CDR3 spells CASSQDTQGNSPLHF. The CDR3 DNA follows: TGTGCCAGCAGCCAAGATACACAGGGAAATTCACCCCTCCACTTT.

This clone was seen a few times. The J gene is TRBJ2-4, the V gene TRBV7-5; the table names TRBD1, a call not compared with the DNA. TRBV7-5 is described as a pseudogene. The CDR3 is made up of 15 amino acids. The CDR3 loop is CASSPQQLAKNIQYF. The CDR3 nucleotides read TGTGCCAGCAGCCCACAGCAGTTAGCCAAAAACATTCAGTACTTC.

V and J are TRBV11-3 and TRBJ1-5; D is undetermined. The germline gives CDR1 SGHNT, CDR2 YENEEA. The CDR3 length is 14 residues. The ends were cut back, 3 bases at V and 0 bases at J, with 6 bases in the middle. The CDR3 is CASSFQYSNQPQHF. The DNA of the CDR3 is TGTGCCAGCAGCTTTCAGTATAGCAATCAGCCCCAGCATTTT.

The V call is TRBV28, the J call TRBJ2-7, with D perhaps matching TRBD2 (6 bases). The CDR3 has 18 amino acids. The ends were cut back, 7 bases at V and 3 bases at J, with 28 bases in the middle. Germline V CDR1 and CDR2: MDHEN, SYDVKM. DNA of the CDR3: TGTGCCAGCACCGAGATCATCGACGGGGAGGCGGGGTACTACGAGCAGTACTTC. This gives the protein CASTEIIDGEAGYYEQYF.

CDR3 nucleotide sequence: TGTGCCAGTAAAATCGGTGGGGCCAACGTCCTGACTTTC. Its translation: CASKIGGANVLTF. The chain has TRBV19 and TRBJ2-6, with D hard to call. V shed 7 bases and J shed 3 bases, with 7 bases lying between them. Germline CDR1 reads LNHDA; CDR2 reads SQIVND (reference sequence). This CDR3 has 13 amino acids.

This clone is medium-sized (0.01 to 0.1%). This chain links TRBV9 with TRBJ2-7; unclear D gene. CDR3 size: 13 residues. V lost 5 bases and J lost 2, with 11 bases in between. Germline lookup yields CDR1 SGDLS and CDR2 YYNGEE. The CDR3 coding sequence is TGTGCCAGCAGTCGGGCAGGAGCCTACGAGCAGTACTTC. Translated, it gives CASSRAGAYEQYF.

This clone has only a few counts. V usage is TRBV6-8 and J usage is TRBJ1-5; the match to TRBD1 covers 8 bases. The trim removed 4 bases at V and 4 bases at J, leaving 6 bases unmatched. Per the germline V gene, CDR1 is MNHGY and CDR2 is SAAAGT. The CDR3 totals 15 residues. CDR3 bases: TGTGCCAGCAGTTTGACGAGGACAGGGAATCAGCCCCAGCATTTT. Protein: CASSLTRTGNQPQHF.

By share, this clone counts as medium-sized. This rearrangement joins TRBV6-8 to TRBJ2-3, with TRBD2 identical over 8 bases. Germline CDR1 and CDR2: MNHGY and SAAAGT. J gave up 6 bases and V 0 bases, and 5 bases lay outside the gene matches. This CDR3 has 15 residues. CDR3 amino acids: CASSYSAGRADTQYF. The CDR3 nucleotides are TGTGCCAGCAGTTACTCGGCCGGGAGGGCGGATACGCAGTATTTT.

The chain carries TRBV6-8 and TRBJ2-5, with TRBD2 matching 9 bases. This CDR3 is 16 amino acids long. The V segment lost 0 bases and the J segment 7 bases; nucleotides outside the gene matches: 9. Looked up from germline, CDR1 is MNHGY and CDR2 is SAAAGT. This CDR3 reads CASSYSPSGVWATQYF. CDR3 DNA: TGTGCCAGCAGTTACTCCCCTAGCGGGGTATGGGCGACCCAGTACTTC.

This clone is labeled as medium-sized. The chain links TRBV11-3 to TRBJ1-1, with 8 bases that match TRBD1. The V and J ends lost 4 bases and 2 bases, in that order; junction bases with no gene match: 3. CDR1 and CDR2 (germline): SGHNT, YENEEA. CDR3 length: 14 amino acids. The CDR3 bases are TGTGCCAGCAGCTCCAGGGGGCTTAACACTGAAGCTTTCTTT. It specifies CASSSRGLNTEAFF.

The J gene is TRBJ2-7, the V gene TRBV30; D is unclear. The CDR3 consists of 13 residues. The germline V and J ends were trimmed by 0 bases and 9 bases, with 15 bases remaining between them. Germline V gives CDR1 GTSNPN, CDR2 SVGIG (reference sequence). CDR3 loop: CAWSVKGWVRQYF. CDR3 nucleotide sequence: TGTGCCTGGAGTGTAAAAGGGTGGGTGAGGCAGTACTTC.

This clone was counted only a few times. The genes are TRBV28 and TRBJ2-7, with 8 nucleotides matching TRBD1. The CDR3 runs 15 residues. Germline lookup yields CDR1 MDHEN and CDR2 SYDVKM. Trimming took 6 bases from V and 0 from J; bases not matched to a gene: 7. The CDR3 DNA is TGTGCCAGCAGGGGTACAGGGGGGTACTCCTACGAGCAGTACTTC. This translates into CASRGTGGYSYEQYF.

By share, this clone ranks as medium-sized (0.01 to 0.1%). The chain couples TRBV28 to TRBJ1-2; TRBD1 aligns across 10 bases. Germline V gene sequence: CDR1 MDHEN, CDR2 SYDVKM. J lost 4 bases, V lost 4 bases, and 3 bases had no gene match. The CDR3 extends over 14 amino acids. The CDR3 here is CASSSGTGAYGYTF. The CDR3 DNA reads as TGTGCCAGCAGTTCCGGGACAGGGGCCTATGGCTACACCTTC.

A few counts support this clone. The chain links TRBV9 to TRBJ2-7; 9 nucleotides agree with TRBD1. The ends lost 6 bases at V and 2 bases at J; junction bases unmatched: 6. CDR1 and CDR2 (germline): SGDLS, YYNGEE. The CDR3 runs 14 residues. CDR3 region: CASTSGTGTYEQYF. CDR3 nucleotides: TGTGCCAGCACCTCCGGGACAGGGACCTACGAGCAGTACTTC.

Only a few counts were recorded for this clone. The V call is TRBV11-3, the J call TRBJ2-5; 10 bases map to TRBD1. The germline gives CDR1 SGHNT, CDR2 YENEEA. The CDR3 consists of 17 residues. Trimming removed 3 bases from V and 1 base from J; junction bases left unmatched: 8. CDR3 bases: TGTGCCAGCAGCTTTAGTTTCCGGACAGGGGGCCAAGAGACCCAGTACTTC. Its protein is CASSFSFRTGGQETQYF.

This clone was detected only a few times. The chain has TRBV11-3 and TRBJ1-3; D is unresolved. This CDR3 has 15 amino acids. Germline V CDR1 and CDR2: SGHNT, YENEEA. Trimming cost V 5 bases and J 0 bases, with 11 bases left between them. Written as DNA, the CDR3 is TGTGCCAGCAGCCTCGGGCTCTTCTCTGGAAACACCATATATTTT. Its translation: CASSLGLFSGNTIYF.

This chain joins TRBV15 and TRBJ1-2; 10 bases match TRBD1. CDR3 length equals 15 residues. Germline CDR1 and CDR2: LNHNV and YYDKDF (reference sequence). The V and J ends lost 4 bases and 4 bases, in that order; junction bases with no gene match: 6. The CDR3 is CATSTRDRGIYGYTF. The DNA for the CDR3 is TGTGCCACCAGCACCCGGGACAGGGGAATCTATGGCTACACCTTC.

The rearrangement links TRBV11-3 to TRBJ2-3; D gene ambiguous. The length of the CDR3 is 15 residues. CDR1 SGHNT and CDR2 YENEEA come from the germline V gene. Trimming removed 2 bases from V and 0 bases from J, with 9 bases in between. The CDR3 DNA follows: TGTGCCAGCAGCTTACAGACAACTAGCACAGATACGCAGTATTTT. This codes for CASSLQTTSTDTQYF.

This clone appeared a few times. CDR3 coding DNA: TGTGCCAGCAGCTTAGATTGGACGGGGAACTATGGCTACACCTTC. It codes for CASSLDWTGNYGYTF. This sequence joins TRBV11-3 and TRBJ1-2; D is unclear. The V gene's germline CDR1 is SGHNT and CDR2 YENEEA. The V end was cut by 0 bases, the J end by 2 bases, with 10 bases between. The CDR3 is 15 amino acids.

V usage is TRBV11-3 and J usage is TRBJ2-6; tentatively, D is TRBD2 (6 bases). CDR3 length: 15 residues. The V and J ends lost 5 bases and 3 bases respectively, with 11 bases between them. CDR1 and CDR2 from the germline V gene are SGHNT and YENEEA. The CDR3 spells CASSRDSGGANVLTF. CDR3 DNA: TGTGCCAGCAGCAGGGACTCCGGTGGGGCCAACGTCCTGACTTTC.

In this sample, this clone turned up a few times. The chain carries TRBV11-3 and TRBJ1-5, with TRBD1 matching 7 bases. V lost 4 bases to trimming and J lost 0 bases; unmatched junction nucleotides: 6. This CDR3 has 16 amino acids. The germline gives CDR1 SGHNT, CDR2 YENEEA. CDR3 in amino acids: CASSSSGGYSNQPQHF. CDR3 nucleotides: TGTGCCAGCAGCTCCTCAGGGGGGTATAGCAATCAGCCCCAGCATTTT.

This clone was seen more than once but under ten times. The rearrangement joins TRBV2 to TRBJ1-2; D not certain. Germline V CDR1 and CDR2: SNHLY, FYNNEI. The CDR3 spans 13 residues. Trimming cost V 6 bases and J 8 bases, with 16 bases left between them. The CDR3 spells CASRGTNRGGYTF. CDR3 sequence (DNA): TGTGCCAGCAGGGGAACTAACCGGGGAGGCTACACCTTC.

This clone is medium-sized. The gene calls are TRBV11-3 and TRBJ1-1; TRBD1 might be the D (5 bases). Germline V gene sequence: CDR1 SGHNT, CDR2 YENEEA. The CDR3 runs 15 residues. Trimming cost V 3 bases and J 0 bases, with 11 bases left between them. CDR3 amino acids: CASSLTTALNTEAFF. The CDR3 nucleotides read TGTGCCAGCAGCTTGACGACAGCCCTGAACACTGAAGCTTTCTTT. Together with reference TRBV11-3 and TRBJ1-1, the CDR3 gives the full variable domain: EAGVVQSPRYKIIEKKQPVAFWCNPISGHNTLYWYLQNLGQGPELLIRYENEEAVDDSQLPKDRFSAERLKGVDSTLKIQPAELGDSAVYLCASSLTTALNTEAFFGQGTRLTVV.

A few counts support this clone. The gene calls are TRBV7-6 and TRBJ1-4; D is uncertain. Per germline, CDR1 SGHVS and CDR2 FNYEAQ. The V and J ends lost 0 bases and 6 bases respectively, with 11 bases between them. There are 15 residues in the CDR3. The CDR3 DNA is TGTGCCAGCAGCTTAGCATCGGGGTACGATGAAAAACTGTTTTTT. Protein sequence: CASSLASGYDEKLFF.

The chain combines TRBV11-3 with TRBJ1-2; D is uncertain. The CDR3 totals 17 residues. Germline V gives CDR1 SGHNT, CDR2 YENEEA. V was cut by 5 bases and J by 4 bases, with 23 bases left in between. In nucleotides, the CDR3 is TGTGCCAGCAGCCGTGTCACGCTTACCCGAAAGACCTATGGCTACACCTTC. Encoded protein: CASSRVTLTRKTYGYTF.

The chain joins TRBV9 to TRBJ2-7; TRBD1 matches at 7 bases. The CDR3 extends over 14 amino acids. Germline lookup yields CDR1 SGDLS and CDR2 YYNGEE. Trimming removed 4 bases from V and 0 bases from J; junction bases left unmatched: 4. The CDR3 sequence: CASSRTGTSYEQYF. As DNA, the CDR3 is TGTGCCAGCAGCCGGACAGGAACCTCCTACGAGCAGTACTTC.

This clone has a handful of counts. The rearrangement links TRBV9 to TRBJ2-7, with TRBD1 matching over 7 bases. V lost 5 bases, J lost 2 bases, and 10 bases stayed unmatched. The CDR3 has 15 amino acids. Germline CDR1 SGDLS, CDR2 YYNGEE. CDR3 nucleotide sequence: TGTGCCAGCAGTGAGACCCTCGGGACAGCCTACGAGCAGTACTTC. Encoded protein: CASSETLGTAYEQYF.

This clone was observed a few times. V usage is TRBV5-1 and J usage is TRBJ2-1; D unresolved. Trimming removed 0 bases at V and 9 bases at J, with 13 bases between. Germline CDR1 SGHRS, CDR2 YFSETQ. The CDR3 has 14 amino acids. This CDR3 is CASSLVDGHAEQFF. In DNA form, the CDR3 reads TGCGCCAGCAGCTTGGTTGACGGCCATGCTGAGCAGTTCTTC.

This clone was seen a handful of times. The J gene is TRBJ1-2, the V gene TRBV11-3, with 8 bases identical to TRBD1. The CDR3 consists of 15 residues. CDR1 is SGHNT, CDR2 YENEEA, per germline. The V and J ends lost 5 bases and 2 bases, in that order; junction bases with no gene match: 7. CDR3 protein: CASSPDRVNNYGYTF. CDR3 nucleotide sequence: TGTGCCAGCAGCCCGGACAGGGTTAACAACTATGGCTACACCTTC.

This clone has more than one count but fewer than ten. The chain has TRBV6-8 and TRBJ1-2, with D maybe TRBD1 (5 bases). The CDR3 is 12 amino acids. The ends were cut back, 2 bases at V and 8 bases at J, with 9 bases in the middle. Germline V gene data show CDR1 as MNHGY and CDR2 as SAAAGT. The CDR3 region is CASSYRGQGYTF. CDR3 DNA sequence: TGTGCCAGCAGTTACCGGGGCCAAGGCTACACCTTC.

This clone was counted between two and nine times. The CDR3 bases are TGTGCCAGTAGTATAGTAACTGGGGCTGAAGCTTTCTTT. It specifies CASSIVTGAEAFF. The genes are TRBV19 and TRBJ1-1; D not certain. V dropped 1 base and J dropped 6 bases, with 9 bases sitting between them. This CDR3 is built from 13 residues. Germline-derived CDR1 and CDR2 are LNHDA and SQIVND (reference sequence).